Listed here are 17 T cell receptor beta chains from one sample, sequenced in a study of cytotoxic CD8 clonotypes in ibrutinib-treated CLL. TCRdb's table, derived via immunoSEQ multiplex PCR, lists solely in-frame clones and lacks some. Of roughly 300,000 clones listed, 76% are singletons. The specimen comprised PBMCs, sampled at disease progression, from a patient treated with ibrutinib. The receptors here all came from a human donor with chronic lymphocytic leukemia.

The CDR3 is CASSLEGARGSPLHF. The DNA for the CDR3 is TGTGCCAGCAGCTTAGAAGGGGCACGGGGTTCACCCCTCCACTTT. V and J are TRBV11-1 and TRBJ1-6, with a tentative D call TRBD1 (5 bases). CDR1 is SGHAT and CDR2 is FQDESV in the germline V gene (reference sequence). Trimming left V 1 base short and J 9 bases short, with 13 bases between. This CDR3 region has 15 residues.

V and J are TRBV5-1 and TRBJ2-7; 7 bases match TRBD1. V trimming: 0 bases; J trimming: 6 bases; junction bases outside the gene matches: 6. This CDR3 contains 14 residues. Germline CDR1 reads SGHRS; CDR2 reads YFSETQ. For the CDR3, the DNA is TGCGCCAGCAGCTTGGGAGGGGACAGTTTCGAGCAGTACTTC. Translation: CASSLGGDSFEQYF.

J is TRBJ2-3 and V is TRBV25-1; a weak D match, TRBD1 (5 bases). Trimming stripped 5 bases from V and 3 bases from J, with 18 bases between. Germline V lookup: CDR1 MGHDK, CDR2 SYGVNS. The CDR3 consists of 16 residues. CDR3: CASSPQRGGWTDTQYF. The CDR3 coding sequence is TGTGCCAGCAGTCCCCAAAGGGGCGGTTGGACAGATACGCAGTATTTT.

This chain connects TRBV15 to TRBJ2-1, with 8 bases identical to TRBD2. Germline-derived CDR1 and CDR2 are LNHNV and YYDKDF (reference sequence). Trimming cost V 1 base and J 6 bases; bases outside gene matches: 8. This CDR3 contains 16 residues. CDR3 DNA: TGTGCCACCAGCAGAGTAGCGGGAATGGGCTTCAATGAGCAGTTCTTC. Protein: CATSRVAGMGFNEQFF.

This clone was picked up a small number of times. The chain recombines TRBV13 with TRBJ2-1, with TRBD2 matching 10 bases. The V segment lost 2 bases and the J segment 0 bases; nucleotides outside the gene matches: 1. The germline CDR1 and CDR2 sequences are PRHDT and FYEKMQ (reference sequence). This CDR3 comprises 16 residues. CDR3 residues: CASSLRLAGSYNEQFF. CDR3 nucleotide sequence: TGTGCCAGCAGCTTAAGACTAGCGGGCTCCTACAATGAGCAGTTCTTC.

The chain couples TRBV6-5 to TRBJ1-3; D is ambiguous. The CDR3 runs 13 residues. Germline V gives CDR1 MNHEY, CDR2 SVGAGI. V gave up 5 bases and J gave up 0 bases, with 5 bases separating them. CDR3: CASSPLSGNTIYF. The CDR3 nucleotides read TGTGCCAGCAGTCCCCTCTCTGGAAACACCATATATTTT.

This chain uses TRBV28 with TRBJ1-5, with 7 bases fitting TRBD1. Germline V CDR1 and CDR2: MDHEN, SYDVKM. The trim removed 2 bases at V and 2 bases at J, leaving 9 bases unmatched. This CDR3 comprises 17 residues. This chain's CDR3 is CASSLTGVAAGNQPQHF. The CDR3 DNA follows: TGTGCCAGCAGTTTAACAGGGGTCGCCGCGGGCAATCAGCCCCAGCATTTT.

The CDR3 nucleotides are TGCGCCAGCAGCTTTACAGGGAGCTACGAGCAGTACTTC. As protein: CASSFTGSYEQYF. The chain combines TRBV5-1 with TRBJ2-7; the D gene is possibly TRBD1 (6 bases). The CDR3 sequence is 13 residues long. The ends were cut back, 2 bases at V and 3 bases at J, with 9 bases in the middle. Germline loops: CDR1 SGHRS, CDR2 YFSETQ.

In this sample, this clone turned up once. This chain joins TRBV29-1 and TRBJ2-1, with D unresolved. CDR3 size: 15 residues. CDR1 and CDR2 (germline): SQVTM, ANQGSEA. Trimming pared 7 bases from V and 0 bases from J, leaving 16 bases between. The CDR3 DNA reads TGCAGCGGAAGATTTAAGCAGAGCTCCTACAATGAGCAGTTCTTC. Translation gives CSGRFKQSSYNEQFF.

This chain connects TRBV14 to TRBJ2-7; D is uncertain. With 3 bases removed from V and 6 bases from J, the gap between germline ends came to 9 bases. The CDR3 covers 12 residues. Germline V gene data show CDR1 as SGHDN and CDR2 as FVKESK. CDR3 region: CASSQARFEQYF. The CDR3 DNA is TGTGCCAGCAGCCAGGCCCGTTTCGAGCAGTACTTC.

This clone has only one observation. This chain connects TRBV28 to TRBJ2-6; perhaps TRBD2 as D (5 bases). There are 17 residues in the CDR3. Germline CDR1 reads MDHEN; CDR2 reads SYDVKM. V lost 2 bases and J lost 0, with 11 bases in between. The CDR3 coding sequence is TGTGCCAGCAGTTTAAGTGGACTTGCCTCTGGGGCCAACGTCCTGACTTTC. Translation gives CASSLSGLASGANVLTF.

The chain employs TRBV7-6 and TRBJ2-3, with TRBD2 matching over 9 bases. Germline V CDR1 and CDR2: SGHVS, FNYEAQ. This CDR3 comprises 17 residues. The ends lost 2 bases at V and 2 bases at J; junction bases unmatched: 8. The CDR3 coding sequence is TGTGCCAGCAGCTTACGAATAGCGGGGGCCATCACAGATACGCAGTATTTT. Its translation: CASSLRIAGAITDTQYF.

V is TRBV27 and J is TRBJ2-7, with D unclear. Trimming cost V 1 base and J 4 bases, with 8 bases left between them. CDR1 MNHEY and CDR2 SMNVEV come from the germline V gene (reference sequence). The CDR3 contains 13 residues. CDR3: CASSLLGRYEQYF. The CDR3 bases are TGTGCCAGCAGTTTATTAGGCAGATACGAGCAGTACTTC.

The rearrangement uses TRBV1 and TRBJ2-3; the table's D call, TRBD2, has no DNA check behind it. TRBV1 is tagged as a pseudogene. There are 16 residues in the CDR3. CDR3 region: CTSSQVRLSGSDTQYF. The CDR3 DNA sequence: TGCACCAGCAGCCAAGTAAGACTTTCGGGATCGGATACGCAGTATTTT.

The chain couples TRBV6-1 to TRBJ2-1; 9 bases align to TRBD2. The CDR3 sequence is 13 residues long. From germline, CDR1 is MNHNS and CDR2 SASEGT. V shed 8 bases, J shed 5 bases, and the junction held 4 bases outside the gene matches. The DNA for the CDR3 is TGTGCCAGCGGGGCGGGGGGGAACAATGAGCAGTTCTTC. It specifies CASGAGGNNEQFF.

The chain carries TRBV7-9 and TRBJ1-5; 7 nucleotides align to TRBD1. V lost 0 bases, J lost 3 bases, and 5 bases stayed unmatched. This CDR3 is 16 amino acids long. CDR1 is SEHNR, CDR2 FQNEAQ, per germline (reference sequence). CDR3 amino acids: CASSLATGTFNQPQHF. The CDR3 nucleotides read TGTGCCAGCAGCTTAGCGACAGGGACCTTCAATCAGCCCCAGCATTTT.

The CDR3 bases are TGTGCCAGCAGTCTAGAGAGGGACATTCATGGCTACACCTTC. Its translation is CASSLERDIHGYTF. V gene TRBV2 combines with J gene TRBJ1-2; D may be TRBD1 (6 bases). Germline-derived CDR1 and CDR2 are SNHLY and FYNNEI. The CDR3 has 14 amino acids. The V end lost 5 bases, the J end lost 6 bases, and 16 bases lay between the germline ends.